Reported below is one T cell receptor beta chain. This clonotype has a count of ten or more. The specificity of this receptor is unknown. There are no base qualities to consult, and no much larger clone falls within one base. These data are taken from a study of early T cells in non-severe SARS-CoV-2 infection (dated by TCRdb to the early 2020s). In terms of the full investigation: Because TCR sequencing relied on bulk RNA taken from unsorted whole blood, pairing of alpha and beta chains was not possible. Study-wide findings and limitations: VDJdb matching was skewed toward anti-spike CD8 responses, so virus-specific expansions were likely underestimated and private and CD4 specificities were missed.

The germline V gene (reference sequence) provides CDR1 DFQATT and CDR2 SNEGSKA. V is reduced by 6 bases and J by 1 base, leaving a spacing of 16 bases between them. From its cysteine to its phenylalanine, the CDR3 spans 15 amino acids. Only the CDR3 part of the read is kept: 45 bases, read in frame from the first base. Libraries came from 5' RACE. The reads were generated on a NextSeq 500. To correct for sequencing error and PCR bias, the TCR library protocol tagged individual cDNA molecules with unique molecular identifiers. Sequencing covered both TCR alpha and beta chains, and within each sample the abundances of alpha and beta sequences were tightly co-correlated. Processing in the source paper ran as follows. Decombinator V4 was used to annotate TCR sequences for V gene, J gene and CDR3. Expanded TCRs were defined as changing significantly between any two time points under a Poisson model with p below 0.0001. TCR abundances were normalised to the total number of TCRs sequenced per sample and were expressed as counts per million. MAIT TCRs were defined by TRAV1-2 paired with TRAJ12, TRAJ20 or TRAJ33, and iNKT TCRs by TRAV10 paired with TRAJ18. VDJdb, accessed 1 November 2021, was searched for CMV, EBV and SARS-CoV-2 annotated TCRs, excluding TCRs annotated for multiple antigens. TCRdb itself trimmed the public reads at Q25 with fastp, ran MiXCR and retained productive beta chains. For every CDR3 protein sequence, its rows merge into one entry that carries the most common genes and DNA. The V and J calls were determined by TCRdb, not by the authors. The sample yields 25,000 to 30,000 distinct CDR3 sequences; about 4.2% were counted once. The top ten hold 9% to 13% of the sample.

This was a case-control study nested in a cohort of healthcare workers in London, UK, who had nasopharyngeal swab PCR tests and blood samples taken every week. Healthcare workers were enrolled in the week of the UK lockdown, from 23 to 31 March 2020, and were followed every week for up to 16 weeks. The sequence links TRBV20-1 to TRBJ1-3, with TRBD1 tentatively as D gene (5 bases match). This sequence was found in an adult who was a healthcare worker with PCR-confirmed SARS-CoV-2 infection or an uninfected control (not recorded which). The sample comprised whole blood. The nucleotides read TGCAGTGCGGTTTCCCCCGGGACTTCTGGAAACACCATATATTTT. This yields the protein CSAVSPGTSGNTIYF.